The rows below give T cell receptor beta chains drawn from one sample of a study of blood T cell repertoires in COVID-19. The table came from immunoSEQ multiplex PCR; TCRdb's copy has only in-frame clones and leaves some out. The sample lists 150,000 to 200,000 clones, about four fifths seen once, with 6.5% in the top ten. The sequencing sample was made of peripheral blood. The receptors come from a man between 65 and 80 years old with active or convalescent COVID-19. The CDR3 runs from the conserved cysteine through the conserved F or W. The D gene is left open where the match is weak. Clone size is given for some rows only: seen once, a few or many times, or a class if the clone is expanded.

j_call clone_size d_call v_call cdr3_nt cdr3_aa
TRBJ2-3 NA NA TRBV2 TGTGCCAGCACTAGCGCCCCGGGGGATACGCAGTATTTT CASTSAPGDTQYF
TRBJ1-2 NA TRBD1 TRBV9 TGTGCCAGCAGCGCAAAGACAGGGGGCGATGGCTACACCTTC CASSAKTGGDGYTF
TRBJ1-6 few TRBD1 TRBV5-4 TGTGCCAGCAGCCCGACAGGGGGCCCCTATAATTCACCCCTCCACTTT CASSPTGGPYNSPLHF
TRBJ2-3 NA NA TRBV12-3/TRBV12-4 TGTGCCAGCAGATCTAGCACAGATACGCAGTATTTT CASRSSTDTQYF
TRBJ1-2 NA NA TRBV27 TGTGCCAGCAGTTCGGACATACTCTATGGCTACACCTTC CASSSDILYGYTF
TRBJ1-4 NA NA TRBV19 TGTGCCAGTAGTACCTCAGGGAATACTAATGAAAAACTGTTTTTT CASSTSGNTNEKLFF
TRBJ1-2 NA TRBD1 TRBV12-3/TRBV12-4 TGTGCCACCGGACAGGGCTTCTATGGCTACACCTTC CATGQGFYGYTF
TRBJ2-7 NA NA TRBV5-4 TGTGCCAGCAGCTTATCTTCTATCAACGAGCAGTACTTC CASSLSSINEQYF
TRBJ1-1 NA TRBD1 TRBV9 TGTGCCAGCAGCCCATTAGGGACAGTTGAAGCTTTCTTT CASSPLGTVEAFF
TRBJ2-5 NA TRBD2 TRBV2 TGTGCCAGCAGGACCGCAAGCGGGAGTCAGGAGACCCAGTACTTC CASRTASGSQETQYF
TRBJ2-5 NA TRBD1 TRBV5-1 TGCGCCAGCAGCCGGGACAGTAGCGAGACCCAGTACTTC CASSRDSSETQYF
TRBJ2-3 few TRBD1 TRBV7-2 TGTGCCAGCAGCTTAGGGACAGGGCGGGTAGATACGCAGTATTTT CASSLGTGRVDTQYF
TRBJ2-2 NA NA TRBV6-6 TGTGCCAGCAGCCCAGACATGACCCCGACCACCGGGGAGCTGTTTTTT CASSPDMTPTTGELFF
TRBJ2-7 NA TRBD2 TRBV18 TGTGCCAGCTCACCACCCTTAGCGGGAGGCGACGAGCAGTACTTC CASSPPLAGGDEQYF
TRBJ1-6 once NA TRBV11-3 TGTGCCAGCAGCTTAGGCCTCGATCGGCCCCTCCACTTT CASSLGLDRPLHF
TRBJ2-7 NA TRBD2 TRBV5-4 TGTGCCAGCAGCCCCCGCCCCGGGACTAGCGGGAGCTACGAGCAGTACTTC CASSPRPGTSGSYEQYF
TRBJ1-2 few NA TRBV5-1 TGCGCCAGCAGCTTTCCCCGGGAGGGCGGCGGCTACACCTTC CASSFPREGGGYTF
TRBJ1-2 NA NA TRBV12-3/TRBV12-4 TGTGCCAGCACCATGACTGAAGGAGGCTACACCTTC CASTMTEGGYTF
TRBJ1-2 NA NA TRBV3-1/TRBV3-2 TGTGCCAGCACCCGCGGGAACTATGGCTACACCTTC CASTRGNYGYTF
TRBJ2-2 once TRBD2 TRBV18 TGTGCCAGCTCACCGTTAACGGGAGGTCCTACCGGGGAGCTGTTTTTT CASSPLTGGPTGELFF
TRBJ2-1 NA NA TRBV5-4 TGTGCCAGCAGCTTCGGGGGTGGTGGATCCTACAATGAGCAGTTCTTC CASSFGGGGSYNEQFF
TRBJ2-3 NA NA TRBV5-1 TGCGCCAGCAGCTGGACTACTACCACAGATACGCAGTATTTT CASSWTTTTDTQYF
TRBJ1-1 NA TRBD1 TRBV7-8 TGTGCCAGCAGCTTAGAGAGGACAGGGATGAGCACTGAAGCTTTCTTT CASSLERTGMSTEAFF
TRBJ2-5 few TRBD2 TRBV7-9 TGTGCCAGCAGCTTAACTAGCGGGAGGAGAGAGACCCAGTACTTC CASSLTSGRRETQYF
TRBJ1-2 once NA TRBV5-6 TGTGCCAGCAGAGGGGATTCGGCCCCCGGGGGCTACACCTTC CASRGDSAPGGYTF
TRBJ1-2 NA TRBD1 TRBV7-9 TGTGCCAGCAGCGAAACCACAGGGGCTTCCAACTATGGCTACACCTTC CASSETTGASNYGYTF